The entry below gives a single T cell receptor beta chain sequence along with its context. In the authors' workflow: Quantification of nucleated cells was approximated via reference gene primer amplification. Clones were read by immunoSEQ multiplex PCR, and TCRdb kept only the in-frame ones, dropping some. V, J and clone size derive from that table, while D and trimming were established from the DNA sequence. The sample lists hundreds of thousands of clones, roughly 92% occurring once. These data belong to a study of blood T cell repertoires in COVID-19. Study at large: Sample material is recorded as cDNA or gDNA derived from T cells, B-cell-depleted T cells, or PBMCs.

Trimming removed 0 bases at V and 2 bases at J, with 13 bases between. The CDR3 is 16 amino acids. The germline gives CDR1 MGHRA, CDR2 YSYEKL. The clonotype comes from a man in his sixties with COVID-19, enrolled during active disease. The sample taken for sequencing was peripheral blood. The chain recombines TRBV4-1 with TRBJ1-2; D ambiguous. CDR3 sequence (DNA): TGCGCCAGCAGCCAAGATGGCGGCAGAACCAACTATGGCTACACCTTC. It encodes CASSQDGGRTNYGYTF.